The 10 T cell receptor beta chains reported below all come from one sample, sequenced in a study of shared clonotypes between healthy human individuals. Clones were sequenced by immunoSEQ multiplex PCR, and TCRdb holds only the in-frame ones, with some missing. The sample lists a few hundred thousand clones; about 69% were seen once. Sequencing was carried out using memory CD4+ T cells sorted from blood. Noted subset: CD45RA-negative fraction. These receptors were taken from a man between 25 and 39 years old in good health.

CDR3 sequence (DNA): TGCAGCGGGGGAGTTGGGACGGTGAACACTGAAGCTTTCTTT. This translates into CSGGVGTVNTEAFF. The rearrangement joins TRBV29-1 to TRBJ1-1; maybe TRBD1 (5 bases). Germline lookup yields CDR1 SQVTM and CDR2 ANQGSEA. The CDR3 is 14 residues long. The V gene lost 7 bases and the J gene lost 0 bases, with 15 bases spanning the gap.

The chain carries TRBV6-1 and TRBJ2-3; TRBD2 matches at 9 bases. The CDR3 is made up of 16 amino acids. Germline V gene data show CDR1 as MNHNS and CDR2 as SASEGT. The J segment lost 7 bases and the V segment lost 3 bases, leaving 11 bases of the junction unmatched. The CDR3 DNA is TGTGCCAGCAGTGATTCGTGGGGGCTAGCGGGACATACGCAGTATTTT. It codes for CASSDSWGLAGHTQYF.

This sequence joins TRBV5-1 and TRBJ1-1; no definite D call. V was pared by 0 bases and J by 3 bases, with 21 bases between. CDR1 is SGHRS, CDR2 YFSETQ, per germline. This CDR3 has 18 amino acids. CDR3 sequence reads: CASSLELAGMSSDTEAFF. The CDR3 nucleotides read TGCGCCAGCAGCTTGGAGCTGGCAGGCATGAGCTCGGACACTGAAGCTTTCTTT. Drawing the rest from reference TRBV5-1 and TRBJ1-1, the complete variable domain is KAGVTQTPRYLIKTRGQQVTLSCSPISGHRSVSWYQQTPGQGLQFLFEYFSETQRNKGNFPGRFSGRQFSNSRSEMNVSTLELGDSALYLCASSLELAGMSSDTEAFFGQGTRLTVV.

The CDR3 sequence is CASRDSGTSGYEQYF. CDR3 sequence (DNA): TGTGCCAGTAGGGATTCCGGGACTAGCGGATACGAGCAGTACTTC. The chain links TRBV19 to TRBJ2-7, with 11 bases matching TRBD2. The CDR3 is 15 residues long. J gave up 4 bases and V 6 bases, and 8 bases lay outside the gene matches. Germline CDR1 is LNHDA and CDR2 is SQIVND (reference sequence).

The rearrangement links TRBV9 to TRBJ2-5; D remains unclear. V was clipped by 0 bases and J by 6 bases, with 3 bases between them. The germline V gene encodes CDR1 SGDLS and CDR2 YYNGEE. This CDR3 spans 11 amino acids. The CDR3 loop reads CASSVGKTQYF. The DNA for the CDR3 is TGTGCCAGCAGCGTAGGCAAGACCCAGTACTTC.

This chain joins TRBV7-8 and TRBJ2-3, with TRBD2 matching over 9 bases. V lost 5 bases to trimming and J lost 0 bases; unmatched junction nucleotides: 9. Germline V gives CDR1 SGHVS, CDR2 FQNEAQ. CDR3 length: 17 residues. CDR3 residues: CASSPLGLAPSTDTQYF. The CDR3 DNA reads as TGTGCCAGCAGCCCTCTCGGACTAGCGCCCAGCACAGATACGCAGTATTTT.

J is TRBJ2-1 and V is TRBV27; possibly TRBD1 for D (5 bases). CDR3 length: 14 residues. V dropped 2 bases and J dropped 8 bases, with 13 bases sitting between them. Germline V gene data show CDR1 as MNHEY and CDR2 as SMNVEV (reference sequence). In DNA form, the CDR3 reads TGTGCCAGCAGTTTAAGGCAGGGCTGGGATGAGCAGTTCTTC. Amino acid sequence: CASSLRQGWDEQFF.

CDR3 loop: CASSPPRQGYNEQFF. CDR3 in DNA: TGTGCCAGCAGTCCCCCGAGACAGGGTTACAATGAGCAGTTCTTC. This sequence joins TRBV28 and TRBJ2-1; 7 bases match TRBD1. This CDR3 comprises 15 residues. After removal of 5 bases from V and 4 bases from J, the junction contained 8 bases not matched to a gene. CDR1 MDHEN and CDR2 SYDVKM come from the germline V gene. Looking up the rest from reference TRBV28 and TRBJ2-1 gives the full variable domain: DVKVTQSSRYLVKRTGEKVFLECVQDMDHENMFWYRQDPGLGLRLIYFSYDVKMKEKGDIPEGYSVSREKKERFSLILESASTNQTSMYLCASSPPRQGYNEQFFGPGTRLTVL.

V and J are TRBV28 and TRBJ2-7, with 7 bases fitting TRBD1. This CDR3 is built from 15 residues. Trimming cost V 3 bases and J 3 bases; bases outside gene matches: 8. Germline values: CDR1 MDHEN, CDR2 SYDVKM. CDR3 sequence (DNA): TGTGCCAGCAGTTTCCTCGGGACAGCTTTCTACGAGCAGTACTTC. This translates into CASSFLGTAFYEQYF. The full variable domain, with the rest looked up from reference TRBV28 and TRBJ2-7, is DVKVTQSSRYLVKRTGEKVFLECVQDMDHENMFWYRQDPGLGLRLIYFSYDVKMKEKGDIPEGYSVSREKKERFSLILESASTNQTSMYLCASSFLGTAFYEQYFGPGTRLTVT.

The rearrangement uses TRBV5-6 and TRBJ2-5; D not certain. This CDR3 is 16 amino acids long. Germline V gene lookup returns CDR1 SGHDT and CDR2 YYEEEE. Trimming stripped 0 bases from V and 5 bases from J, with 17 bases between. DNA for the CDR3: TGTGCCAGCAGCTTGGAGAGATGGGGTCCCCGGGAGACCCAGTACTTC. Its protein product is CASSLERWGPRETQYF.